This paragraph reports one T cell receptor (beta chain). What it binds is not known. These data come from a study of radiation and T cells in renal cell carcinoma. Whole-study context: Nephrectomy followed 15 Gy stereotactic body radiation by 4 weeks. Findings and caveats of the study: Top tumor clonotypes rose in blood 2 weeks post-radiation, then contracted. Baseline intratumoral clonotype presence is unknown without pretreatment biopsies.

Time point of the sample: baseline pretreatment blood. Treatment indicated: 15 Gy SBRT to primary tumor, nephrectomy 4 weeks later. This renal cell carcinoma was of the clear cell type. The protocol was immunoSEQ multiplex PCR, while the TCRdb copy is restricted to in-frame clones and leaves out a portion. The data contain roughly 100,000 clones, about 88% of them singletons. V gave up 1 base and J gave up 1 base; unmatched junction bases: 11. Germline V lookup: CDR1 SGHNT, CDR2 YYREEE (reference sequence). The CDR3 consists of 18 residues. The chain carries TRBV5-4 and TRBJ2-3; 8 positions match TRBD2. Sequenced material: blood, taken from a patient whose treatment included radiotherapy and nephrectomy. The TCR sequence derives from a man aged 50 or older with renal cell carcinoma. The CDR3 is CASSLRSGGVGGTDTQYF. CDR3 sequence (DNA): TGTGCCAGCAGCTTGAGGTCGGGAGGGGTGGGGGGCACAGATACGCAGTATTTT.